This T cell receptor beta chain was retrieved from a study of T cells in Graves' hyperthyroidism and ophthalmopathy. Newly diagnosed hyperthyroidism patients aged 18 to 65 years had disease lasting under 2 months. The PBMCs were sourced from fresh peripheral blood (around 9.9 ml). RNA transcripts were the template for amplifying TCR beta CDR3 regions. The HTBI set primed first-round TCR CDR3 RT-PCR. TCRdb redid the calling of the multiplex PCR reads with MiXCR, one entry per CDR3 protein. The sample carries under 750,000 distinct CDR3 sequences, about 17% recorded once. Germline lookup yields CDR1 SGHRS and CDR2 YFSETQ. With V trimmed by 0 bases and J by 1 base, 8 bases remained unmatched. The CDR3 consists of 17 residues. This clonotype was seen a handful of times.

V and J are TRBV5-1 and TRBJ2-7; 9 nucleotides line up with TRBD2. The receptor was isolated from a woman aged 45 to 65 with Graves' hyperthyroidism that later progressed to Graves' ophthalmopathy. Input material: blood. The DNA for the CDR3 is TGCGCCAGCAGCTTGGCAGAATCGGGACTAGCATCCTACGAGCAGTACTTC. Its protein product is CASSLAESGLASYEQYF. Complete variable domain (other parts from reference TRBV5-1 and TRBJ2-7): KAGVTQTPRYLIKTRGQQVTLSCSPISGHRSVSWYQQTPGQGLQFLFEYFSETQRNKGNFPGRFSGRQFSNSRSEMNVSTLELGDSALYLCASSLAESGLASYEQYFGPGTRLTVT.